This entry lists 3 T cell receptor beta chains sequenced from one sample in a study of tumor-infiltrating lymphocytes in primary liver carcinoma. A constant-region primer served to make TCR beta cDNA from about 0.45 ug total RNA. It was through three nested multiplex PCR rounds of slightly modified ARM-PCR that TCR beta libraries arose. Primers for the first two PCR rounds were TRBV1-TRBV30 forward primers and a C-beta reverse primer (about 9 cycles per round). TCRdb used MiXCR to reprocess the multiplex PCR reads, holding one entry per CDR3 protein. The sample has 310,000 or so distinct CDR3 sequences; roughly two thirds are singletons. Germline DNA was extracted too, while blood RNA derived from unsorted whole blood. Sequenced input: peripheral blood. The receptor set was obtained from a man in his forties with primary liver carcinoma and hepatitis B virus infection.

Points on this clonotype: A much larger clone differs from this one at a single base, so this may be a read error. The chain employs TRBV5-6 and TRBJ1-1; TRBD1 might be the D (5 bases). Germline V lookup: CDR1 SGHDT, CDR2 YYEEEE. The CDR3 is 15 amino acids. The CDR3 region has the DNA TGTGCCAGCAGATTGGGGCCGCTTAGGGACACTGAAGCTTTCTTT. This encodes CASRLGPLRDTEAFF.

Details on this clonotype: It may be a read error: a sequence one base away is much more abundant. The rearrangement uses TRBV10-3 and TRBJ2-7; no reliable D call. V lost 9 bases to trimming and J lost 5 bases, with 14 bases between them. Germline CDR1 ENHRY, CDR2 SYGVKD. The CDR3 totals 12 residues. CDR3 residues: CAIGHPSNEQYF. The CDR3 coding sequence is TGTGCCATTGGGCATCCGTCTAACGAGCAGTACTTC.

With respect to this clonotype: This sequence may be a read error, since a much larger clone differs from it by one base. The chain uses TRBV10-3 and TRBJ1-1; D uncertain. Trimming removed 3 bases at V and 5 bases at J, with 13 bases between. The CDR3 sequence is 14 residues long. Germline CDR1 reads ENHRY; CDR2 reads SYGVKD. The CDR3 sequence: CAISDAVEGTEAFF. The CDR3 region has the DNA TGTGCCATCAGTGACGCGGTAGAAGGGACTGAAGCTTTCTTT.